This TCR beta chain was documented in a study of T cell repertoires in cytomegalovirus infection (dated by TCRdb to between 2018 and 2021). Study-wide context: Donor HLA type was relevant to the analysis, because carriage of CMV infection together with the matching HLA type was indicated by public TCR beta signatures. Findings and caveats that apply to the study as a whole: Cumulative frequency of public TCR beta family members discriminated carriers of CMV infection plus the relevant HLA type in this cohort and an independent roughly 320-donor cohort. The ex vivo response was dominated by HLA-C-restricted CMV-specific TCR beta clonotypes, which also provided the single most frequent clonotype in two of eight donors.

TCRdb names Illumina HiSeq 1500 as the instrument used. TCRdb handled the public reads itself, with Q25 trimming in fastp and clone calling in MiXCR, and kept productive beta chains. Each CDR3 protein gets just one entry, which takes the most common genes and DNA from the rows behind it. The sample profile shows roughly 760,000 distinct CDR3 sequences; 35% of them were found once. The ten biggest clones cover under 3% of the sample. Note on this clonotype: Its specific antigen is unknown. Per-base quality was not reported, and no clone a single base away is much larger than it.

Cut back by 5 bases and 1 base, the V and J ends lie 12 bases apart. Spanning cysteine to phenylalanine, the CDR3 consists of 14 amino acids. The entry retains the CDR3 DNA only, 42 bases that are in frame from base 1. Looking up the germline V gene (reference sequence) yields CDR1 MNHEY and CDR2 SMNVEV. The TCR originated in a human donor in good health (CMV status not recorded). Some clones in this sample may be carry-over from other donors' samples. Specimen: PBMCs. The chain is made from TRBV27 and TRBJ2-7; no confident D gene assignment can be made. For the CDR3, the sequence is CASSATSPSYEQYF. The nucleotide sequence reads as follows: TGTGCCAGCAGTGCGACGTCCCCATCCTACGAGCAGTACTTC.